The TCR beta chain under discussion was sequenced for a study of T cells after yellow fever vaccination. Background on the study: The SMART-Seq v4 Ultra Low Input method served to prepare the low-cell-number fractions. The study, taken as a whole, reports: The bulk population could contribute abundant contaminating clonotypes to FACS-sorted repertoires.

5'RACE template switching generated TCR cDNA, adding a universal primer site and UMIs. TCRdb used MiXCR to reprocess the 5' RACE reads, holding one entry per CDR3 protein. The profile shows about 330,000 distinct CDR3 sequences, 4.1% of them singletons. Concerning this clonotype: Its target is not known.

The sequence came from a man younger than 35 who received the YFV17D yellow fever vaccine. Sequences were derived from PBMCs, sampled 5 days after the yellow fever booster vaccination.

CDR3 sequence reads: CSARIQGDSPLHF. CDR3 nucleotides: TGCAGTGCTAGAATACAGGGAGATTCACCCCTCCACTTT. The rearrangement joins TRBV20-1 to TRBJ1-6, with D perhaps matching TRBD1 (6 bases). The CDR3 runs 13 residues. V gave up 2 bases and J gave up 8 bases, with 10 bases separating them. The germline V gene has CDR1 DFQATT and CDR2 SNEGSKA (reference sequence).